This entry lists 14 T cell receptor beta chains sequenced from one sample in a study of cytomegalovirus exposure and HLA in healthy donors. Amplification used 60 Vbeta primers and 13 Jbeta primers. Measured with immunoSEQ multiplex PCR; TCRdb has only the in-frame clones, and not every one. The table has more than 95,000 clones, roughly 70% seen once. Sample: PBMCs. The receptors were sampled from a woman aged 45-59 years in good health and CMV-seronegative.

The CDR3 coding sequence is TGTGCCAGCAGCCCCGGGACAGGGGCTTTCTCAGGCGAGCAGTACTTC. Translation: CASSPGTGAFSGEQYF. The chain links TRBV7-7 to TRBJ2-7; 10 nucleotides agree with TRBD1. The CDR3 has 16 residues. Germline V gene sequence: CDR1 SSHAT, CDR2 FNYEAQ (reference sequence). The J segment lost 6 bases and the V segment lost 5 bases, leaving 13 bases of the junction unmatched.

The rearrangement uses TRBV4-1 and TRBJ2-5, with a tentative D call TRBD1 (6 bases). V lost 4 bases, J lost 2 bases, and 11 bases lay in between. The CDR3 covers 14 residues. In germline, CDR1 is MGHRA, CDR2 YSYEKL. This CDR3 is CASSRGQLQETQYF. The CDR3, as DNA: TGCGCCAGCAGCCGAGGACAGTTACAAGAGACCCAGTACTTC.

This clone showed up just a few times. The chain couples TRBV6-1 to TRBJ2-2; perhaps TRBD1 as D (6 bases). The CDR3 loop spans 15 amino acids. Germline lookup yields CDR1 MNHNS and CDR2 SASEGT. Trimming pared 9 bases from V and 1 base from J, leaving 15 bases between. For the CDR3, the DNA is TGTGCCAGTGGGGGCTCGGTTGTGAACACCGGGGAGCTGTTTTTT. Amino acid sequence: CASGGSVVNTGELFF.

About this clone itself: Other DNA sequences of this sample code for an identical CDR3. V gene TRBV28 combines with J gene TRBJ2-7; a weak D match, TRBD2 (6 bases). Germline CDR1 and CDR2: MDHEN and SYDVKM. V lost 2 bases and J lost 3, with 11 bases in between. The CDR3 runs to 14 residues. CDR3 nucleotide sequence: TGTGCCAGCAGTTTACCGGGACTTGGCTACGAGCAGTACTTC. Translating it yields CASSLPGLGYEQYF.

The J gene is TRBJ2-5, the V gene TRBV27; D not certain. The J call is uncertain, as TRBJ2-7 better fits the DNA end. CDR3 length: 11 amino acids. CDR1 is MNHEY and CDR2 is SMNVEV in the germline V gene (reference sequence). CDR3 residues: CASRNQYEQYF. CDR3 DNA: TGTGCCAGCAGGAACCAATACGAGCAGTACTTC.

This chain uses TRBV29-1 with TRBJ1-4, with 7 bases lining up with TRBD1. Germline trimming cut 6 bases from V and 0 bases from J; bases unmatched to any gene: 4. From germline, CDR1 is SQVTM and CDR2 ANQGSEA. The CDR3 is 14 amino acids. CDR3 sequence: CSVSQGATNEKLFF. DNA for the CDR3: TGCAGCGTCTCCCAGGGGGCAACTAATGAAAAACTGTTTTTT.

This clone was detected once. The J gene is TRBJ1-6, the V gene TRBV5-1, with unresolved D. V was trimmed by 0 bases and J by 8 bases, leaving 9 bases between them. The CDR3 has 14 amino acids. CDR1 is SGHRS, CDR2 YFSETQ, per germline. This CDR3 is CASSLAGGYSPLHF. The CDR3 coding sequence is TGCGCCAGCAGCTTGGCGGGAGGGTATTCACCCCTCCACTTT.

DNA of the CDR3: TGTGCCAGCAGAGAACAGGGGGCGACAGATACGCAGTATTTT. Residues: CASREQGATDTQYF. The rearrangement uses TRBV6-1 and TRBJ2-3; 9 bases line up with TRBD1. The V and J ends lost 6 bases and 3 bases, in that order; junction bases with no gene match: 4. The CDR3 length is 14 residues. The germline V gene encodes CDR1 MNHNS and CDR2 SASEGT.

The J gene is TRBJ2-1, the V gene TRBV2; TRBD2 aligns across 10 bases. V lost 5 bases to trimming and J lost 9 bases; unmatched junction nucleotides: 10. The CDR3 has 15 amino acids. Germline V lookup: CDR1 SNHLY, CDR2 FYNNEI. The CDR3 reads CASSKDSSGGPEQFF. In nucleotides, the CDR3 is TGTGCCAGCAGTAAAGACTCTAGCGGGGGCCCTGAGCAGTTCTTC.

The V and J genes are TRBV27 and TRBJ1-1, with 10 bases aligning to TRBD1. The germline CDR1 and CDR2 sequences are MNHEY and SMNVEV (reference sequence). The CDR3 loop spans 16 amino acids. After removal of 6 bases from V and 3 bases from J, the junction contained 10 bases not matched to a gene. The chain's CDR3 is CASSITGTGAYTEAFF. In nucleotides, the CDR3 is TGTGCCAGCAGCATAACCGGGACAGGGGCCTACACTGAAGCTTTCTTT.

J is TRBJ2-7 and V is TRBV6-5, with TRBD2 identical over 7 bases. Germline lookup yields CDR1 MNHEY and CDR2 SVGAGI. There are 14 residues in the CDR3. With V trimmed by 2 bases and J by 7 bases, 8 bases remained unmatched. The CDR3 protein is CASSYGGSQKEQYF. DNA of the CDR3: TGTGCCAGCAGTTACGGCGGGAGCCAGAAGGAGCAGTACTTC.

This clone was found a few times. The chain joins TRBV28 to TRBJ2-3, with 11 bases aligning to TRBD1. The CDR3 consists of 14 residues. Germline V CDR1 and CDR2: MDHEN, SYDVKM. With V trimmed by 10 bases and J by 2 bases, 5 bases remained unmatched. DNA for the CDR3: TGTGCCACCGGGACAGGGGGATTCACAGATACGCAGTATTTT. It yields the protein CATGTGGFTDTQYF. Looking up the rest from reference TRBV28 and TRBJ2-3 gives the full variable domain: DVKVTQSSRYLVKRTGEKVFLECVQDMDHENMFWYRQDPGLGLRLIYFSYDVKMKEKGDIPEGYSVSREKKERFSLILESASTNQTSMYLCATGTGGFTDTQYFGPGTRLTVL.

This clone occurred a few times. V and J are TRBV9 and TRBJ2-7; tentative D call: TRBD1 (5 bases). CDR3 length: 12 amino acids. Germline V gene lookup returns CDR1 SGDLS and CDR2 YYNGEE. The ends were cut back, 4 bases at V and 6 bases at J, with 11 bases in the middle. This CDR3 is CASSPWGGEQYF. The CDR3 DNA reads TGTGCCAGCAGCCCCTGGGGCGGCGAGCAGTACTTC.

V and J are TRBV6-5 and TRBJ2-7; 13 bases match TRBD2. Germline V gene sequence: CDR1 MNHEY, CDR2 SVGAGI. The CDR3 runs to 15 residues. Germline trimming cut 2 bases from V and 11 bases from J; bases unmatched to any gene: 9. CDR3 sequence reads: CASSYAGLAGETKYF. In nucleotides, the CDR3 is TGTGCCAGCAGTTACGCCGGACTAGCGGGAGAGACGAAGTACTTC.